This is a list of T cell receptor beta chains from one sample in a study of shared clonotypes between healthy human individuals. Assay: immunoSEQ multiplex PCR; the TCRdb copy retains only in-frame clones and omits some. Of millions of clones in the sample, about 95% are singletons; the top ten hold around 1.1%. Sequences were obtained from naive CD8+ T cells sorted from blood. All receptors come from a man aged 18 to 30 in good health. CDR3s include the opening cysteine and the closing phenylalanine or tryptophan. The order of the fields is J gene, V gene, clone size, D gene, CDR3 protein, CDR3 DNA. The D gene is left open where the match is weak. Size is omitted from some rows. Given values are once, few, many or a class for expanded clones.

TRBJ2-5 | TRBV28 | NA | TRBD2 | CASSLGTSGGETQYF | TGTGCCAGCAGTTTAGGGACTAGCGGGGGAGAGACCCAGTACTTC
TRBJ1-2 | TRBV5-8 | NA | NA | CASSYGQHPANYGYTF | TGTGCCAGCAGCTATGGACAGCACCCTGCTAACTATGGCTACACCTTC
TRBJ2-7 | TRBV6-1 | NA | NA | CASSEGASGFSYEQYF | TGTGCCAGCAGTGAAGGGGCGAGCGGGTTCTCCTACGAGCAGTACTTC
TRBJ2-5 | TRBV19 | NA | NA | CASSISWGETQYF | TGTGCCAGTAGTATAAGCTGGGGAGAGACCCAGTACTTC
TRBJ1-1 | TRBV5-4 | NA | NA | CASSFLGSTEAFF | TGTGCCAGCAGCTTCTTGGGCAGTACTGAAGCTTTCTTT
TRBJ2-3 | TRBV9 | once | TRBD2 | CASSVGITSGRTDTQYF | TGTGCCAGCAGCGTAGGGATAACTAGCGGGAGAACAGATACGCAGTATTTT
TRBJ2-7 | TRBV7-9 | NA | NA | CASSISWSTYEQYF | TGTGCCAGCAGCATTAGCTGGTCTACGTACGAGCAGTACTTC
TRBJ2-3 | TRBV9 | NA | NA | CASSPQGRVGVSSTDTQYF | TGTGCCAGCAGCCCACAAGGAAGGGTCGGTGTTTCTAGCACAGATACGCAGTATTTT
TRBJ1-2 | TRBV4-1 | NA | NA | CASSSTPGQGNYGYTF | TGCGCCAGCAGCTCAACTCCGGGGCAGGGGAACTATGGCTACACCTTC
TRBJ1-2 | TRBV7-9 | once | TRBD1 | CASTIPQGVFNYGYTF | TGTGCCAGCACCATTCCACAGGGGGTGTTTAACTATGGCTACACCTTC
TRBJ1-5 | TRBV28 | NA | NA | CASRPGLEVQPQHF | TGTGCCAGCAGGCCGGGGTTAGAGGTTCAGCCCCAGCATTTT
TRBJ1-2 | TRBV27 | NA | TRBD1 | CASSPGQDFGYTF | TGTGCCAGCAGTCCCGGACAGGACTTTGGCTACACCTTC
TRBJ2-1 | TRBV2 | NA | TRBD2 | CASTPSGRSSYNEQFF | TGTGCCAGCACACCTAGCGGGAGGAGCTCCTACAATGAGCAGTTCTTC
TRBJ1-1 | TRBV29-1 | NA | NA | CSVLLIGEAFF | TGCAGCGTCCTCCTGATCGGTGAAGCTTTCTTT
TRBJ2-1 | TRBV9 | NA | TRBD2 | CASSASGSGSGEQFF | TGTGCCAGCAGCGCCTCGGGTAGCGGGAGCGGTGAGCAGTTCTTC
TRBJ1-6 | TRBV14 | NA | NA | CASSQGSSGGTLHF | TGTGCCAGCAGCCAAGGTTCCAGTGGAGGGACCCTCCACTTT
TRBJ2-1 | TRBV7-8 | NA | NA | CASTKYDSPAYNEQFF | TGTGCCAGCACCAAATATGACTCGCCCGCCTACAATGAGCAGTTCTTC
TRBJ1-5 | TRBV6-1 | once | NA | CASSEALLPQHF | TGTGCCAGCAGTGAAGCGCTGTTGCCCCAGCATTTT
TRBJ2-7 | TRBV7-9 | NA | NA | CASSFGTEQYF | TGTGCCAGCAGCTTTGGAACCGAGCAGTACTTC
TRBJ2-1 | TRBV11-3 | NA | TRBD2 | CASSSLADEQFF | TGTGCCAGCAGCTCACTAGCGGACGAGCAGTTCTTC
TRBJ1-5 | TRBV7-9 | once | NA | CASSLAPAARPQHF | TGTGCCAGCAGCTTAGCTCCGGCTGCTAGGCCCCAGCATTTT
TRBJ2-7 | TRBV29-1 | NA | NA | CSVRTDHSYEQYF | TGCAGCGTTAGGACGGACCACTCCTACGAGCAGTACTTC
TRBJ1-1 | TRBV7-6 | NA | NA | CASSSVGTEAFF | TGTGCCAGCAGCTCCGTCGGGACTGAAGCTTTCTTT
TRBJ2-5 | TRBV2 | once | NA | CASSEPSQGMETQYF | TGTGCCAGCAGTGAACCGTCCCAGGGGATGGAGACCCAGTACTTC
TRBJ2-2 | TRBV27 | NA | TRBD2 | CASSLLAGGDTGELFF | TGTGCCAGCAGTTTATTGGCGGGAGGAGACACCGGGGAGCTGTTTTTT
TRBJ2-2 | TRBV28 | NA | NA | CASSLRENGELFF | TGTGCCAGCAGTTTACGCGAGAACGGGGAGCTGTTTTTT
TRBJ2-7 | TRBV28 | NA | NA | CASSPPKGARGALSAYEQYF | TGTGCCAGCAGTCCTCCCAAGGGGGCGCGGGGGGCTCTAAGTGCATACGAGCAGTACTTC
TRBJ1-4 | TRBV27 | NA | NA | CASSQQGPTNEKLFF | TGTGCCAGCAGTCAACAGGGCCCAACTAATGAAAAACTGTTTTTT
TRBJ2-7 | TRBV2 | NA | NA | CASSEGTSYEQYF | TGTGCCAGCAGCGAAGGGACATCCTACGAGCAGTACTTC